This passage covers 24 T cell receptor beta chains from one sample sequenced in a study of T cell repertoires in cytomegalovirus infection (dated by TCRdb to between 2018 and 2021). Sequencing was carried out with an Illumina HiSeq 1500. The public reads were run again by TCRdb, first through fastp at Q25 and then through MiXCR, and only productive beta chains were kept. Under each unique CDR3 protein, matching rows form one entry showing the most common genes and DNA. Recorded for this sample are around 71,000 distinct CDR3 sequences; 20% of them occurred a single time. The top ten hold 55% to 75% of the sample. Their antigens remain unidentified. The treatment or condition label corresponds to: in vitro stimulation with specific CMV peptide epitopes to enrich CMV-specific T cells. The source material was CD8+ T cells from cultured PBMCs, sampled from culture after CMV antigen stimulation. The receptors were sampled from a human donor in good health (CMV status not recorded). Some clones in this sample may be carry-over from other donors' samples.

The J gene is TRBJ2-2, the V gene TRBV12-3 or TRBV12-4; 9 nucleotides align to TRBD2. This CDR3 spans 16 amino acids. Trimming removed 8 bases from V and 6 bases from J; junction bases left unmatched: 13. The CDR3 nucleotides are TGTGCCAGCGCTATGAGGAGGCTAGCGGGGTCCGGGGAGCTGTTTTTT. This codes for CASAMRRLAGSGELFF.

This clonotype was counted a few times. V usage is TRBV7-2 and J usage is TRBJ1-5; 7 bases match TRBD1. This CDR3 contains 17 residues. With V trimmed by 1 base and J by 3 bases, 9 bases remained unmatched. Germline values: CDR1 SGHTA, CDR2 FQGNSA. CDR3 loop: CASSLGGQAGHNQPQHF. CDR3 sequence (DNA): TGTGCCAGCAGCTTAGGAGGACAGGCTGGACACAATCAGCCCCAGCATTTT.

The genes are TRBV12-3 or TRBV12-4 and TRBJ1-1; D is undetermined. V was cut by 6 bases and J by 6 bases, with 11 bases left in between. This CDR3 contains 12 residues. The CDR3 DNA sequence: TGTGCCAGCAGCCCCAAACCCTCTGAAGCTTTCTTT. It is translated as CASSPKPSEAFF.

This rearrangement joins TRBV7-8 to TRBJ1-1, with unresolved D. Germline-derived CDR1 and CDR2 are SGHVS and FQNEAQ. This CDR3 region has 14 residues. Trimming stripped 6 bases from V and 3 bases from J, with 14 bases between. The CDR3 DNA reads as TGTGCCAGCAGACAATCTGGGGTAGACACTGAAGCTTTCTTT. Amino acid sequence: CASRQSGVDTEAFF.

Many counts were recorded for this clonotype. The V call is TRBV6-1, the J call TRBJ1-5; D is ambiguous. CDR1 and CDR2 (germline): MNHNS, SASEGT. V was shortened by 3 bases and J by 2 bases, with 11 bases between the two germline ends. The CDR3 covers 15 residues. Here the CDR3 reads CASSEDVAGNQPQHF. The CDR3 DNA is TGTGCCAGCAGTGAGGACGTCGCCGGCAATCAGCCCCAGCATTTT.

This clonotype was seen many times. The chain has TRBV4-3 and TRBJ2-7; D uncertain. The CDR3 runs to 14 residues. Germline V lookup: CDR1 LGHNA, CDR2 YSLEER. V dropped 1 base and J dropped 4 bases, with 11 bases sitting between them. The chain's CDR3 is CASSQGPDGYEQYF. CDR3 sequence (DNA): TGCGCCAGCAGCCAAGGACCCGACGGGTACGAGCAGTACTTC.

In its sample, this clonotype is large. The chain joins TRBV7-2 to TRBJ1-1; D call uncertain. V lost 2 bases to trimming and J lost 5 bases, with 6 bases between them. The CDR3 is made up of 12 amino acids. The germline gives CDR1 SGHTA, CDR2 FQGNSA. Here the CDR3 reads CASSLIGTEAFF. In DNA form, the CDR3 reads TGTGCCAGCAGCTTAATTGGGACTGAAGCTTTCTTT.

This clonotype appeared a single time. This chain connects TRBV6-8 to TRBJ1-6; perhaps TRBD1 as D (6 bases). Trimming stripped 5 bases from V and 5 bases from J, with 7 bases between. This CDR3 contains 13 residues. Germline CDR1 is MNHGY and CDR2 is SAAAGT. The CDR3 DNA sequence: TGTGCCAGCAGTAACAGGGATAATTCACCCCTCCACTTT. Its translation: CASSNRDNSPLHF.

The rearrangement joins TRBV7-2 to TRBJ2-1; maybe TRBD2 (7 bases). Per the germline V gene, CDR1 is SGHTA and CDR2 is FQGNSA. V lost 2 bases and J 4 bases, leaving 9 bases between the germline ends. CDR3 length: 14 amino acids. The CDR3 protein is CASSLRGGYNEQFF. Written as DNA, the CDR3 is TGTGCCAGCAGCTTAAGGGGGGGTTACAATGAGCAGTTCTTC.

The J gene is TRBJ2-3, the V gene TRBV7-8, with TRBD2 identical over 8 bases. Germline CDR1 and CDR2: SGHVS and FQNEAQ. J was trimmed by 1 base and V by 1 base; bases with no gene match: 10. The CDR3 sequence is 18 residues long. CDR3 in amino acids: CASSLDWRGAEGTDTQYF. The CDR3 DNA follows: TGTGCCAGCAGCTTAGATTGGCGGGGGGCAGAGGGCACAGATACGCAGTATTTT.

The rearrangement links TRBV7-8 to TRBJ2-7; TRBD2 might be the D (6 bases). V lost 5 bases to trimming and J lost 0 bases, with 11 bases between them. Germline CDR1 and CDR2: SGHVS and FQNEAQ. The CDR3 consists of 14 residues. CDR3 amino acids: CASSPVGGSYEQYF. In nucleotides, the CDR3 is TGTGCCAGCAGCCCCGTGGGGGGCTCCTACGAGCAGTACTTC.

On this clonotype itself: Mismatch with germline at one junction end may stem from a read error. The chain employs TRBV2 and TRBJ1-4, with 10 nucleotides matching TRBD1. CDR3 length: 19 amino acids. The germline V gene has CDR1 SNHLY and CDR2 FYNNEI. The CDR3 reads CASRAGTGETRSTNENLFF. CDR3 nucleotide sequence: TGTGCCAGCAGAGCCGGGACAGGGGAGACGCGCTCAACTAATGAAAATCTGTTTTTT.

This clonotype appeared many times. The rearrangement links TRBV12-3 or TRBV12-4 to TRBJ1-1; D not resolved. CDR3 length: 12 amino acids. Trimming removed 1 base from V and 5 bases from J, with 5 bases in between. The CDR3 here is CASSLGQTEAFF. CDR3 DNA: TGTGCCAGCAGTTTAGGTCAGACTGAAGCTTTCTTT.

The chain is built from TRBV7-9 and TRBJ2-3; D possibly corresponds to TRBD2 (6 bases). Per germline, CDR1 SEHNR and CDR2 FQNEAQ (reference sequence). The V and J ends lost 1 base and 5 bases respectively, with 19 bases between them. The CDR3 loop spans 17 amino acids. The CDR3 protein is CASSLDGDLRQGDTQYF. The CDR3 DNA follows: TGTGCCAGCAGCTTAGATGGGGACTTACGTCAAGGAGATACGCAGTATTTT.

The chain is built from TRBV10-3 and TRBJ2-3; perhaps TRBD1 as D (5 bases). CDR1 and CDR2 (germline): ENHRY, SYGVKD. The CDR3 has 16 residues. Between the trimmed V and J ends, which lost 0 bases and 3 bases, there was a span of 13 bases. The CDR3 loop reads CAISESQGFVTDTQYF. CDR3 sequence (DNA): TGTGCCATCAGTGAGTCCCAGGGATTTGTTACAGATACGCAGTATTTT.

This clonotype was found a few times. This chain connects TRBV6-6 to TRBJ2-1; TRBD2 matches 7 bases. The CDR3 is 13 residues long. The trim removed 7 bases at V and 5 bases at J, leaving 5 bases unmatched. The germline gives CDR1 MNHNY, CDR2 SVGAGI (reference sequence). The CDR3 bases are TGTGCCAGCATCCTGGGGGGGAACAATGAGCAGTTCTTC. This encodes CASILGGNNEQFF.

This chain joins TRBV27 and TRBJ2-3; no firm D call. Trimming shortened V by 2 bases and J by 3 bases, and 9 bases separated the two germline ends. Germline CDR1 and CDR2: MNHEY and SMNVEV (reference sequence). The CDR3 is 14 residues long. CDR3: CASSLVRDTDTQYF. In nucleotides, the CDR3 is TGTGCCAGCAGTTTAGTGAGAGATACAGATACGCAGTATTTT.

V and J are TRBV6-5 and TRBJ2-2; 7 nucleotides match TRBD1. Trimming at V came to 2 bases and at J to 1 base, leaving 4 bases not matched to a gene. From germline, CDR1 is MNHEY and CDR2 SVGAGI. CDR3 length equals 16 residues. CDR3 in amino acids: CASSYPRQGNTGELFF. CDR3 coding DNA: TGTGCCAGCAGTTACCCGCGACAGGGGAACACCGGGGAGCTGTTTTTT.

The rearrangement links TRBV4-2 to TRBJ1-2; TRBD1 might be the D (6 bases). The CDR3 has 15 residues. The V gene lost 0 bases and the J gene lost 4 bases, with 12 bases spanning the gap. Germline values: CDR1 LGHNA, CDR2 YNFKEQ. The CDR3 DNA reads TGTGCCAGCAGCCAAGATCCGGGGGCGAGCTATGGCTACACCTTC. Translating gives CASSQDPGASYGYTF.

There are a few counts of this clonotype. This chain uses TRBV7-2 with TRBJ2-2; TRBD1 matches 11 bases. Germline CDR1 is SGHTA and CDR2 is FQGNSA. This CDR3 comprises 15 residues. Trimming took 6 bases from V and 5 from J; bases not matched to a gene: 5. CDR3 sequence reads: CASSRRDRGTGELFF. CDR3 nucleotides: TGTGCCAGCAGTCGCCGGGACAGGGGGACCGGGGAGCTGTTTTTT.

The table lists this clonotype with a few counts. The chain joins TRBV7-2 to TRBJ2-2, with no clear D. The germline V gene has CDR1 SGHTA and CDR2 FQGNSA. Trimming removed 7 bases at V and 0 bases at J, with 6 bases between. The CDR3 contains 13 residues. The CDR3 spells CASMRSNTGELFF. The CDR3 bases are TGTGCCAGCATGCGATCGAACACCGGGGAGCTGTTTTTT.

The chain links TRBV6-5 to TRBJ1-1; 7 bases agree with TRBD1. Trimming took 6 bases from V and 1 from J; bases not matched to a gene: 8. The CDR3 consists of 15 residues. CDR1 MNHEY and CDR2 SVGAGI come from the germline V gene. The CDR3: CASSQGWDRNTEAFF. CDR3 nucleotides: TGTGCCAGCAGCCAGGGGTGGGACAGGAACACTGAAGCTTTCTTT.

Only a few counts were recorded for this clonotype. This chain uses TRBV6-8 with TRBJ2-2; D unresolved. The CDR3 is 14 residues long. V was clipped by 0 bases and J by 5 bases, with 7 bases between them. Germline V gives CDR1 MNHGY, CDR2 SAAAGT. For the CDR3, the DNA is TGTGCCAGCAGTTACTCGCCCACGACCGGGGAGCTGTTTTTT. Amino acids: CASSYSPTTGELFF.

This chain joins TRBV7-8 and TRBJ1-3; D remains unclear. The CDR3 sequence is 15 residues long. Germline CDR1 is SGHVS and CDR2 is FQNEAQ. Trimming left V 1 base short and J 2 bases short, with 9 bases between. The CDR3 reads CASSLGIAAGNTIYF. The CDR3 DNA follows: TGTGCCAGCAGCTTAGGGATAGCCGCTGGAAACACCATATATTTT.